A selection of T cell receptor beta chains follows, all from one sample in a study of blood T cell repertoires in COVID-19. Using immunoSEQ multiplex PCR, the repertoire was profiled, and TCRdb retains in-frame clones only, with some absent. The table lists about 200,000 clones, about 87% of them singletons. Sample: peripheral blood. The receptor source for this set is a man between 60 and 75 years old with acute or convalescent COVID-19. Each CDR3 is given with its conserved first and last residue.

13	TRBV7-8	TRBJ1-1	CASSFMGGQEAFF
15	TRBV6-6	TRBJ2-2	CASLRGGSNTGELFF
15	TRBV6-2/TRBV6-3	TRBJ2-1	CASSKTGGLLNEQFF
15	TRBV4-3	TRBJ1-3	CASSQDRTGGHTIYF
14	TRBV2	TRBJ1-6	CASKTAIYNSPLHF
15	TRBV27	TRBJ2-5	CASSLSTGGLETQYF
18	TRBV27	TRBJ1-6	CASSLALTGGTGNSPLHF
14	TRBV18	TRBJ1-2	CASSTLDRGSGYTF
18	TRBV11-2	TRBJ2-4	CASSSRPPSGGGKNIQYF
14	TRBV11-2	TRBJ2-1	CASSSSTGFNEQFF
14	TRBV19	TRBJ1-5	CASSPNYSNQPQHF
15	TRBV19	TRBJ2-7	CASSSSRAAAYEQYF
15	TRBV21-1	TRBJ1-1	CASSKGGRGVEEAFF
17	TRBV2	TRBJ2-2	CASSYERGGANTGELFF
16	TRBV5-1	TRBJ1-4	CASSPGQRRANEKLFF
14	TRBV19	TRBJ2-3	CASSTGWQQDTQYF
16	TRBV11-2	TRBJ2-7	CASSQVPGLAVHEQYF
16	TRBV16	TRBJ2-1	CASSQSGGGAHNEQFF
16	TRBV6-5	TRBJ2-3	CASSLSGGLPKDTQYF
15	TRBV6-2/TRBV6-3	TRBJ2-3	CASSYPKRGTDTQYF
18	TRBV3-1/TRBV3-2	TRBJ1-6	CASSQEGGGSSYNSPLHF
13	TRBV10-1	TRBJ2-2	CASRGTGDGELFF
14	TRBV5-1	TRBJ2-7	CASSLGTDDYEQYF
14	TRBV6-2/TRBV6-3	TRBJ2-2	CASSLGLRSGELFF
15	TRBV28	TRBJ2-3	CASSLGGPGTDTQYF
13	TRBV12-3/TRBV12-4	TRBJ1-1	CASTRGGITEAFF
17	TRBV30	TRBJ2-3	CAWTPPRGGLPFDTQYF
15	TRBV28	TRBJ1-5	CASSPSGMRNQPQHF
15	TRBV6-5	TRBJ1-1	CASSAKTGPATEAFF
14	TRBV19	TRBJ1-1	CASSPLGQGAEAFF